This TCR beta chain came from a study of blood T cell repertoires in COVID-19. The protocol was immunoSEQ multiplex PCR, while the TCRdb copy is restricted to in-frame clones and leaves out a portion. The repertoire has 200,000 to 250,000 clones, 70% to 90% of them found once; the top ten carry approximately 11%. Sequencing was carried out using PBMCs or T cells enriched from blood (not recorded which). The TCR sequence derives from a man between 25 and 39 years old who had recovered from COVID-19.

In DNA form, the CDR3 reads TGTGCCAGTAGTATAGATCCAGGGGACCTACTCAATGAGCAGTTCTTC. Translation gives CASSIDPGDLLNEQFF. The chain recombines TRBV19 with TRBJ2-1; TRBD1 might be the D (6 bases). V lost 0 bases, J lost 6 bases, and 15 bases lay in between. This CDR3 contains 16 residues. Germline V gives CDR1 LNHDA, CDR2 SQIVND (reference sequence).